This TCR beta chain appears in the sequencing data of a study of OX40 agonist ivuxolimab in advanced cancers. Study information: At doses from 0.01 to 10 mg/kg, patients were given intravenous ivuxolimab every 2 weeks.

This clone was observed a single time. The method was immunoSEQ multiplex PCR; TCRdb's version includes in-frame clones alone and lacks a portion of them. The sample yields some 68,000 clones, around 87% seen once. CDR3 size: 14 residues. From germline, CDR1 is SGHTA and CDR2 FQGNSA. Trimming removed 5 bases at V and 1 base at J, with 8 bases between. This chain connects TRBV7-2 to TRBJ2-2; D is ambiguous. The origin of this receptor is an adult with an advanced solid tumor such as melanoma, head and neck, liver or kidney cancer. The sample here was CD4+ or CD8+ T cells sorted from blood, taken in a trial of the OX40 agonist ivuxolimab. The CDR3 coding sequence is TGTGCCAGCAGCCCCGACTTGAACACCGGGGAGCTGTTTTTT. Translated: CASSPDLNTGELFF.